Shown below are 13 T cell receptor beta chains from a single sample sequenced in a study of CD4 T cell repertoires in COVID-19. The table came from immunoSEQ multiplex PCR; TCRdb's copy has only in-frame clones and leaves some out. The table records 65,000 to 95,000 clones, about four fifths of them present only once. The sequenced sample was CD4+ T cells from peripheral blood, obtained after recovery from COVID-19. The receptors stem from a human donor who had COVID-19.

V gene TRBV5-1 combines with J gene TRBJ1-2; no definite D call. The CDR3 runs to 13 residues. With 0 bases removed from V and 4 bases from J, the gap between germline ends came to 7 bases. CDR1 and CDR2 from the germline V gene are SGHRS and YFSETQ. CDR3 DNA sequence: TGCGCCAGCAGCTTGGGGCAGCTCTATGGCTACACCTTC. It encodes CASSLGQLYGYTF.

The chain employs TRBV7-9 and TRBJ2-7; D gene ambiguous. CDR1 is SEHNR, CDR2 FQNEAQ, per germline (reference sequence). The CDR3 spans 12 residues. V was pared by 6 bases and J by 1 base, with 7 bases between. CDR3 sequence reads: CASSSESYEQYF. The DNA of the CDR3 is TGTGCCAGCAGTTCAGAGTCCTACGAGCAGTACTTC. The full variable domain, its missing parts supplied by reference TRBV7-9 and TRBJ2-7, is DTGVSQNPRHKITKRGQNVTFRCDPISEHNRLYWYRQTLGQGPEFLTYFQNEAQLEKSRLLSDRFSAERPKGSFSTLEIQRTEQGDSAMYLCASSSESYEQYFGPGTRLTVT.

The chain carries TRBV4-1 and TRBJ2-7; the D gene is possibly TRBD2 (5 bases). The CDR3 is 14 residues long. Germline values: CDR1 MGHRA, CDR2 YSYEKL. Trimming shortened V by 0 bases and J by 6 bases, and 12 bases separated the two germline ends. The CDR3 protein is CASSQDEGGPEQYF. Here the CDR3 DNA reads TGCGCCAGCAGCCAAGATGAAGGAGGTCCCGAGCAGTACTTC.

The rearrangement joins TRBV11-3 to TRBJ2-1; D might be TRBD2 (6 bases). CDR1 is SGHNT and CDR2 is YENEEA in the germline V gene. The CDR3 covers 20 residues. Trimming took 1 base from V and 4 from J, leaving 26 bases between them. CDR3 amino acids: CASSLAFPRRPGVGYNEQFF. CDR3 bases: TGTGCCAGCAGCTTAGCCTTCCCCCGTCGTCCGGGGGTGGGTTACAATGAGCAGTTCTTC.

The V and J genes are TRBV28 and TRBJ1-2, with TRBD1 matching 9 bases. Per the germline V gene, CDR1 is MDHEN and CDR2 is SYDVKM. Trimming removed 6 bases from V and 5 bases from J; junction bases left unmatched: 7. This CDR3 region has 14 residues. CDR3 nucleotide sequence: TGTGCCAGCAGGTGGGGACAGGGACCTTATGGCTACACCTTC. Translation: CASRWGQGPYGYTF.

J is TRBJ1-4 and V is TRBV20-1; D not certain. V was shortened by 4 bases and J by 11 bases, with 8 bases between the two germline ends. The CDR3 runs to 10 residues. Germline-derived CDR1 and CDR2 are DFQATT and SNEGSKA (reference sequence). The CDR3 DNA reads as TGCAGTGCTAAGGAGGGTAAACTGTTTTTT. Its protein product is CSAKEGKLFF.

This rearrangement joins TRBV24-1 to TRBJ2-7; D is possibly TRBD2 (7 bases). The CDR3 runs 14 residues. CDR1 is KGHDR, CDR2 SFDVKD, per germline. V lost 6 bases and J lost 5, with 16 bases in between. CDR3 loop: CATSQRGAGDEQYF. CDR3 coding DNA: TGTGCCACCAGTCAACGGGGGGCGGGCGACGAGCAGTACTTC.

The chain recombines TRBV7-2 with TRBJ2-2; 10 nucleotides align to TRBD2. This CDR3 is 15 amino acids long. Trimming cost V 5 bases and J 7 bases; bases outside gene matches: 7. Looked up from germline, CDR1 is SGHTA and CDR2 is FQGNSA. The CDR3 sequence is CASSGLAGVGGELFF. In DNA, the CDR3 is TGTGCCAGCAGCGGTCTAGCGGGAGTGGGCGGGGAGCTGTTTTTT.

The CDR3: CASSTAGSTSVEQYF. The CDR3, as DNA: TGTGCCAGCAGCACAGCAGGCAGTACGTCAGTGGAGCAGTACTTC. The chain recombines TRBV11-2 with TRBJ2-7; no definite D call. This CDR3 is 15 amino acids long. Germline CDR1 reads SGHAT; CDR2 reads FQNNGV. V was clipped by 5 bases and J by 7 bases, with 21 bases between them.

The rearrangement uses TRBV24-1 and TRBJ2-1; TRBD2 matches 8 bases. Germline trimming cut 6 bases from V and 2 bases from J; bases unmatched to any gene: 5. Germline CDR1 KGHDR, CDR2 SFDVKD. The CDR3 sequence is 15 residues long. The CDR3 reads CATSNDGRAYNEQFF. CDR3 DNA: TGTGCCACCAGTAATGACGGGAGGGCCTACAATGAGCAGTTCTTC.

This sequence joins TRBV5-1 and TRBJ1-6; no clear D. Germline V gene data show CDR1 as SGHRS and CDR2 as YFSETQ. CDR3 length equals 15 residues. V lost 0 bases and J lost 9, with 13 bases in between. The CDR3 bases are TGCGCCAGCAGCTTGGTCGCCGGTGTTGGTTCACCCCTCCACTTT. It is translated as CASSLVAGVGSPLHF. The full variable domain, with the rest looked up from reference TRBV5-1 and TRBJ1-6, is KAGVTQTPRYLIKTRGQQVTLSCSPISGHRSVSWYQQTPGQGLQFLFEYFSETQRNKGNFPGRFSGRQFSNSRSEMNVSTLELGDSALYLCASSLVAGVGSPLHFGNGTRLTVT.

V is TRBV7-2 and J is TRBJ2-1; weak D call: TRBD1 (6 bases). The CDR3 is 15 amino acids. V gave up 6 bases and J gave up 5 bases, with 17 bases separating them. Germline V gene sequence: CDR1 SGHTA, CDR2 FQGNSA. CDR3 coding DNA: TGTGCCAGCAGTCCTCATGCAGGGGCGCACAATGAGCAGTTCTTC. It translates to CASSPHAGAHNEQFF.

The chain recombines TRBV21-1 with TRBJ1-1. TRBV21-1 is given as a pseudogene. CDR3 length equals 14 residues. CDR3 protein: CASSKVCKNTEAFF. CDR3 coding DNA: TGTGCCAGCAGCAAAGTGTGTAAGAACACTGAAGCTTTCTTT.